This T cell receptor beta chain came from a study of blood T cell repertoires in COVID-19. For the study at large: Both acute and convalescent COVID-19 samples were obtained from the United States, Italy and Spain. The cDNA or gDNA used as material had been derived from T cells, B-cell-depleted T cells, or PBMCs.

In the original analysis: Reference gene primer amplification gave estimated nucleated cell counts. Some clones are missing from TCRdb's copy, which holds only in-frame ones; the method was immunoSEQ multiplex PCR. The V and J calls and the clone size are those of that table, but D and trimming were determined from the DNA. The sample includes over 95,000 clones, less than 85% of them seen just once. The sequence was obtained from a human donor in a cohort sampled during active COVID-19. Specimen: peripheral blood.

CDR3 nucleotide sequence: TGTGCCAGCAGTTTACAGGGCACCTACGAGCAGTACTTC. Translating it yields CASSLQGTYEQYF. The rearrangement joins TRBV28 to TRBJ2-7; TRBD1 is a possible D gene (5 bases). V lost 2 bases to trimming and J lost 2 bases, with 7 bases between them. The CDR3 totals 13 residues. Germline CDR1 reads MDHEN; CDR2 reads SYDVKM.